The source of this T cell receptor (beta chain) is a study of blood T cell repertoires in COVID-19. The overall study: Whether acute or convalescent, the COVID-19 samples came from the United States, Italy and Spain.

The data were produced by immunoSEQ multiplex PCR, yet TCRdb's version contains in-frame clones alone and is incomplete. The table records more than 80,000 clones, roughly 82% of them present only once. This TCR was sampled from a man aged 50 to 59 with active or convalescent COVID-19. Sequenced: peripheral blood.

The CDR3 coding sequence is TGTGCCAGCAGCGTGACAGCCCTGGATGGCTACACCTTC. Amino acids: CASSVTALDGYTF. This chain uses TRBV7-6 with TRBJ1-2; D possibly corresponds to TRBD1 (5 bases). The ends were cut back, 5 bases at V and 6 bases at J, with 13 bases in the middle. Germline V gene lookup returns CDR1 SGHVS and CDR2 FNYEAQ. CDR3 length: 13 amino acids.